The rows below give T cell receptor beta chains drawn from one sample of a study of blood T cell repertoires in COVID-19. Sequenced by immunoSEQ multiplex PCR; TCRdb stores in-frame clones only, minus some. The repertoire has about 320,000 clones, around nine tenths of them found once; the top ten carry under 6.5%. The sample taken for sequencing was PBMCs or T cells enriched from blood (not recorded which). These receptors came from a woman aged 30 to 39 who had recovered from COVID-19. The CDR3 runs from the conserved cysteine through the conserved F or W. A D gene is named only where the DNA matches it firmly. Only part of the rows carry a size: once, few, many, or a class if the clone is expanded.

j_gene,v_gene,abundance,d_gene,CDR3aa,CDR3nt
TRBJ2-7,TRBV11-1,-,TRBD1,CASSSTGTGVYEQYF,TGTGCCAGCAGCTCCACCGGGACAGGGGTATACGAGCAGTACTTC
TRBJ1-4,TRBV29-1,-,-,CSVKGNEKLFF,TGCAGCGTCAAGGGGAATGAAAAACTGTTTTTT
TRBJ2-5,TRBV14,-,-,CASSQVLETQYF,TGTGCCAGCAGCCAAGTCCTAGAGACCCAGTACTTC
TRBJ1-1,TRBV2,-,-,CASQEGRPHTEAFF,TGTGCCTCCCAGGAGGGCAGGCCCCACACTGAAGCTTTCTTT
TRBJ2-7,TRBV6-5,-,-,CASRETGRYEQYF,TGTGCCAGCAGGGAGACAGGGAGGTACGAGCAGTACTTC
TRBJ1-1,TRBV5-1,few,-,CASNLLPTNTEAFF,TGCGCCAGCAATTTATTACCGACTAACACTGAAGCTTTCTTT
TRBJ1-2,TRBV7-8,-,-,CASSLLGRGITTTSNYGYTF,TGTGCCAGCAGCTTACTCGGGCGGGGCATAACTACCACATCTAACTATGGCTACACCTTC
TRBJ2-7,TRBV6-1,once,TRBD1,CASSERGQGAKSQYF,TGTGCCAGCAGTGAAAGGGGTCAGGGGGCAAAATCGCAGTACTTC
TRBJ1-5,TRBV7-9,-,-,CASSFGGLQQPQHF,TGTGCCAGCAGCTTTGGGGGACTGCAACAGCCCCAGCATTTT
TRBJ1-5,TRBV6-1,-,-,CASSEEQVGQPQHF,TGTGCCAGCAGTGAAGAACAGGTGGGACAGCCCCAGCATTTT
TRBJ2-2,TRBV20-1,-,TRBD1,CSASGPGQGYTGELFF,TGCAGTGCTAGTGGCCCGGGACAGGGCTACACCGGGGAGCTGTTTTTT
TRBJ2-7,TRBV21-1,-,-,CASGNRGGYEQYF,TGTGCCAGCGGCAACCGGGGGGGATACGAGCAGTACTTC
TRBJ1-5,TRBV27,-,-,CASSLYSVRGRGSNQPQHF,TGTGCCAGCAGTTTATATAGTGTTAGGGGCCGGGGGAGCAATCAGCCCCAGCATTTT
TRBJ1-4,TRBV29-1,-,-,CSVGASNEKLFF,TGCAGCGTTGGCGCCTCTAATGAAAAACTGTTTTTT
TRBJ1-5,TRBV19,-,-,CASRPWAGRDNQPQHF,TGTGCCAGTAGACCATGGGCGGGGCGTGACAATCAGCCCCAGCATTTT
TRBJ1-2,TRBV27,-,TRBD1,CASSPLDRVDPYGYTF,TGTGCCAGCAGTCCTCTGGACAGGGTGGACCCTTATGGCTACACCTTC
TRBJ1-2,TRBV19,-,-,CASSIRSPGHLYGYTF,TGTGCCAGTAGTATCCGATCCCCCGGACACCTCTATGGCTACACCTTC
TRBJ1-3,TRBV4-1,-,TRBD1,CASSHPSGGRSSGNTIYF,TGCGCCAGCAGCCATCCCTCAGGGGGCAGGAGCTCTGGAAACACCATATATTTT
TRBJ1-2,TRBV4-2,-,-,CASSQDSRASEDGYTF,TGTGCCAGCAGCCAAGATAGCCGCGCCTCAGAGGATGGCTACACCTTC
TRBJ1-5,TRBV19,-,-,CASSASGDPYQPQHF,TGTGCCAGTAGCGCCAGCGGAGATCCCTATCAGCCCCAGCATTTT
TRBJ1-2,TRBV4-1,-,-,CASSQDPTGKANYGYTF,TGCGCCAGCAGCCAAGACCCCACAGGGAAAGCTAACTATGGCTACACCTTC
TRBJ1-2,TRBV20-1,-,TRBD1,CSASLNSPGQGSYGYTF,TGCAGTGCTAGTCTCAATTCTCCGGGACAGGGGTCCTATGGCTACACCTTC
TRBJ1-5,TRBV4-3,-,-,CASSQDHGVYSNQPQHF,TGCGCCAGCAGCCAAGATCATGGAGTATATAGCAATCAGCCCCAGCATTTT
TRBJ1-2,TRBV6-1,once,TRBD1,CASSELTGANFYGYTF,TGTGCCAGCAGTGAACTGACAGGGGCGAACTTCTATGGCTACACCTTC
TRBJ1-5,TRBV19,-,TRBD1,CASTQPTGDSWVQPQHF,TGTGCCAGTACCCAACCGACAGGGGACTCTTGGGTCCAGCCCCAGCATTTT
TRBJ2-5,TRBV27,-,-,CATRQEGAGETQYF,TGTGCCACCCGCCAGGAGGGGGCCGGGGAGACCCAGTACTTC
TRBJ1-1,TRBV5-6,-,-,CASSPDRGSEAFF,TGTGCCAGCAGCCCGGACAGAGGGAGTGAAGCTTTCTTT
TRBJ2-3,TRBV5-1,-,-,CASSPDKSTDTQYF,TGCGCCAGCAGCCCTGACAAAAGCACAGATACGCAGTATTTT
TRBJ1-2,TRBV5-1,-,-,CASSHNTVVPYGYTF,TGCGCCAGCAGCCACAACACAGTCGTGCCCTATGGCTACACCTTC
TRBJ1-4,TRBV5-1,-,TRBD1,CASSSSRGQGAEKLFF,TGCGCCAGCAGCTCATCCCGGGGACAGGGAGCAGAAAAACTGTTTTTT
TRBJ2-2,TRBV3-1/TRBV3-2,-,TRBD2,CASSQGAGGANTGELFF,TGTGCCAGCAGCCAGGGCGCGGGGGGCGCTAACACCGGGGAGCTGTTTTTT
TRBJ1-2,TRBV3-1/TRBV3-2,-,-,CATSELNYGYTF,TGTGCCACCTCGGAGTTGAACTATGGCTACACCTTC
TRBJ2-2,TRBV7-9,-,TRBD2,CASSFPRGGLSAGELFF,TGTGCCAGCAGCTTCCCGCGGGGGGGCCTGTCGGCCGGGGAGCTGTTTTTT
TRBJ2-1,TRBV5-6,-,-,CASSTTTPREQFF,TGTGCCAGCAGCACAACCACCCCCCGTGAGCAGTTCTTC
TRBJ1-2,TRBV7-9,once,-,CASAAGPRANYGYTF,TGTGCCAGCGCGGCCGGGCCCAGGGCGAACTATGGCTACACCTTC
TRBJ1-1,TRBV29-1,-,TRBD1,CSVSTGVATEAFF,TGCAGCGTCTCGACAGGGGTGGCGACTGAAGCTTTCTTT
TRBJ1-2,TRBV29-1,-,TRBD1,CSAPKSGTGVVGYTF,TGCAGCGCCCCCAAAAGCGGGACAGGGGTGGTTGGCTACACCTTC
TRBJ1-5,TRBV6-1,-,-,CASSEVRTTTGQPQHF,TGTGCCAGCAGTGAAGTTCGCACAACTACCGGTCAGCCCCAGCATTTT
TRBJ1-2,TRBV15,-,-,CATSRDKGAGSGYTF,TGTGCCACCAGCAGAGATAAAGGGGCAGGCAGTGGCTACACCTTC
TRBJ1-1,TRBV5-1,once,TRBD1,CASSLGGQGPTEAFF,TGCGCCAGCAGCTTGGGGGGACAGGGGCCCACTGAAGCTTTCTTT
TRBJ2-1,TRBV7-2,once,-,CASSSEGPSYNEQFF,TGTGCCAGCAGCTCAGAGGGCCCATCCTACAATGAGCAGTTCTTC
TRBJ2-7,TRBV9,-,-,CASSGRSESEQYF,TGTGCCAGCAGCGGTCGTTCCGAGAGCGAGCAGTACTTC
TRBJ2-7,TRBV29-1,-,-,CSARPDSQPYEQYF,TGCAGCGCCAGACCGGACAGCCAACCCTACGAGCAGTACTTC
TRBJ2-2,TRBV5-1,-,-,CASSWGGGTSGELFF,TGCGCCAGCAGCTGGGGCGGCGGGACCTCCGGGGAGCTGTTTTTT